This TCR beta chain was retrieved from a study of control samples from healthy donors and cancer patients. The table came from immunoSEQ multiplex PCR; TCRdb's copy has only in-frame clones and leaves some out. Of roughly 60,000 clones listed, 94% are singletons. The CDR3 totals 13 residues. Unmatched junction bases numbered 7, after V lost 5 bases and J lost 6 bases. The V gene's germline CDR1 is GTSNPN and CDR2 SVGIG (reference sequence). The receptor comes from a man aged 25-45 years in good health. This chain connects TRBV30 to TRBJ2-1, with 7 bases lining up with TRBD2. The sample consisted of blood. The DNA of the CDR3 is TGTGCCTGGGCCCTTGGGGGGGGCAATGAGCAGTTCTTC. The encoded protein is CAWALGGGNEQFF.